In this sample, the clone carrying this TCR beta chain turned up a few times. Profiling relied on immunoSEQ multiplex PCR, and the TCRdb table lists in-frame clones only, not all of them. The table includes about 100,000 clones, just over 85% detected once. This CDR3 spans 15 amino acids. V lost 5 bases to trimming and J lost 0 bases, with 17 bases between them. CDR1 and CDR2 from the germline V gene are SQVTM and ANQGSEA. The source of the sample is a study of control samples from healthy donors and cancer patients. This clonotype was obtained from a man under 40 in good health. Sequenced input: blood. V gene TRBV29-1 combines with J gene TRBJ2-7; possibly TRBD1 for D (5 bases). DNA for the CDR3: TGCAGCGTTCTAAGGGGCTCCTCGAGCTCCTACGAGCAGTACTTC. The encoded protein is CSVLRGSSSSYEQYF.